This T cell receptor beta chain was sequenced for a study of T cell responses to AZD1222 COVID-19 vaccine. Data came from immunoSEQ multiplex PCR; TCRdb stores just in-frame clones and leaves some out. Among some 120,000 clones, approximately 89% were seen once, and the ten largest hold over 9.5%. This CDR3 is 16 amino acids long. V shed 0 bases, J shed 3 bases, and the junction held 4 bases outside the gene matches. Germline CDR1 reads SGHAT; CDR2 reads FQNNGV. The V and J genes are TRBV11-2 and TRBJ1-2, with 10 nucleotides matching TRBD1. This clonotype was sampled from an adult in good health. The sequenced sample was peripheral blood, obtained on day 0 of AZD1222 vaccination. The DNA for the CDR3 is TGTGCCAGCAGCTTAGATTCCGGGACAGGGGACTATGGCTACACCTTC. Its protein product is CASSLDSGTGDYGYTF.